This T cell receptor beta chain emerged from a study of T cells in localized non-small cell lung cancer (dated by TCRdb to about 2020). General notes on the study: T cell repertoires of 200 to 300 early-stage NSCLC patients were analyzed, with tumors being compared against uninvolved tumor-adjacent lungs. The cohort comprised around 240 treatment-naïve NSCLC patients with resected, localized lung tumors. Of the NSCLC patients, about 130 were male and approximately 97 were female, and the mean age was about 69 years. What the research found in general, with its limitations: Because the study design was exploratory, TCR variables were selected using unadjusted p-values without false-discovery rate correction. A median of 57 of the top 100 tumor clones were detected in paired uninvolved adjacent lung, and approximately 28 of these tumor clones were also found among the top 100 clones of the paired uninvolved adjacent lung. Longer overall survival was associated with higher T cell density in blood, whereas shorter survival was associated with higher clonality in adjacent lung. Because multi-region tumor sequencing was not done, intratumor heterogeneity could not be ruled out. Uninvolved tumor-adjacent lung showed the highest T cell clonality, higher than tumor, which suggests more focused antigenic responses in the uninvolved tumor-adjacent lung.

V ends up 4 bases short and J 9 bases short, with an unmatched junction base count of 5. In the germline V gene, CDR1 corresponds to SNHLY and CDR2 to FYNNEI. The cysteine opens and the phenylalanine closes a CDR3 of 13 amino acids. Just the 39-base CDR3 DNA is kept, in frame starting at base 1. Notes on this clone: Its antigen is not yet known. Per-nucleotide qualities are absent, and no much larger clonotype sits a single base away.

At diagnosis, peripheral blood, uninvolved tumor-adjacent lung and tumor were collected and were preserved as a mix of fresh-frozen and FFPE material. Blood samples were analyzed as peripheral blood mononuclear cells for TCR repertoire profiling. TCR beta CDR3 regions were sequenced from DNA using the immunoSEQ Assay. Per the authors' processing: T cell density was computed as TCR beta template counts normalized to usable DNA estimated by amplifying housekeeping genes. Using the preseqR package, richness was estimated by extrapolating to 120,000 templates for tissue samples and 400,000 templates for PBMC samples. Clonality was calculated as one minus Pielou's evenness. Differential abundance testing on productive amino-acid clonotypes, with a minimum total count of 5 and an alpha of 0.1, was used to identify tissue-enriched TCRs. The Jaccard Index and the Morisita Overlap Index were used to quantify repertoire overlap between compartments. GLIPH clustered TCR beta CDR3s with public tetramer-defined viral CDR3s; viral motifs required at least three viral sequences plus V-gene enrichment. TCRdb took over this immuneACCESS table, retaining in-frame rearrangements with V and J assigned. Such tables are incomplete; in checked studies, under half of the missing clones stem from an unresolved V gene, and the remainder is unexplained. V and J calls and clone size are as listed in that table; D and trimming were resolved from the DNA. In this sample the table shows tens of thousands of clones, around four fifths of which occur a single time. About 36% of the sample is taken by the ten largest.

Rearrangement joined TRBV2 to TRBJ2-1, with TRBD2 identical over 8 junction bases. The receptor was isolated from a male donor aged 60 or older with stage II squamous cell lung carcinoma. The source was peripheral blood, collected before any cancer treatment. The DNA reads TGTGCCAGCAGTGGAGCGGGAGCTTCTGAGCAGTTCTTC. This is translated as CASSGAGASEQFF.